The clone carrying this T cell receptor (beta chain) occurred once. Antigen: not known. These data are taken from a study of siplizumab effects on memory and regulatory T cells. Findings of the study overall: Proof of suppressive function in proliferating Tregs from siplizumab cultures was not established. No assignable naive or memory phenotype existed for roughly 75-97% of proliferating CD4+ or CD8+ clones. Memory cells that were CD4+ and unstimulated gave rise to alloreactive sequences, which siplizumab significantly reduced.

Sequencing used immunoSEQ multiplex PCR; TCRdb keeps in-frame clones, though not all of them. The table has over 85,000 clones, 96% seen once; the top ten hold 0.025% to 0.035%. Germline assignment: CDR1 SNHLY and CDR2 FYNNEI. V dropped 3 bases and J dropped 7; count of bases not matched to a gene: 6. The CDR3 totals 14 residues. The sequence came from a human donor in good health. The gene calls are TRBV2 and TRBJ2-1, with 7 positions matching TRBD1. The sample taken for sequencing was naive CD4+ T cells sorted from blood. The CDR3 region is CASSDDRVGNEQFF. The CDR3 bases are TGTGCCAGCAGTGACGACAGGGTGGGGAATGAGCAGTTCTTC.